These T cell receptor beta chains were read from a single sample in a study of T cell responses to AZD1222 COVID-19 vaccine. Generated by immunoSEQ multiplex PCR, the TCRdb table keeps only in-frame clones and is missing some. This table holds about 42,000 clones, 65% to 85% found once. Specimen: peripheral blood, collected 28 days after the second AZD1222 dose. These TCRs come from an adult who received the AZD1222 COVID-19 vaccine. CDR3s include the opening cysteine and the closing phenylalanine or tryptophan. A D gene is named only where the DNA matches it firmly. Clone size appears in some rows only: once, few, many, or a class for an expanded clone.

j_call: TRBJ1-2; d_call: TRBD1; clone_size: NA; v_call: TRBV27; cdr3_aa: CASSFKRGLYGYTF; cdr3_nt: TGTGCCAGCAGTTTCAAGAGGGGGCTCTATGGCTACACCTTC
j_call: TRBJ2-7; d_call: TRBD1; clone_size: NA; v_call: TRBV7-9; cdr3_aa: CASSPQNRGYEQYF; cdr3_nt: TGTGCCAGCAGCCCCCAGAACAGGGGCTACGAGCAGTACTTC
j_call: TRBJ2-7; d_call: NA; clone_size: NA; v_call: TRBV5-1; cdr3_aa: CASTRGPAYEQYF; cdr3_nt: TGCGCCAGCACTCGGGGTCCTGCCTACGAGCAGTACTTC
j_call: TRBJ1-2; d_call: TRBD1; clone_size: NA; v_call: TRBV7-8; cdr3_aa: CASSYGTGGLTNYGYTF; cdr3_nt: TGTGCCAGCAGCTACGGGACAGGGGGCCTGACTAACTATGGCTACACCTTC
j_call: TRBJ2-2; d_call: NA; clone_size: NA; v_call: TRBV24-1; cdr3_aa: CATSDFGVLNTGELFF; cdr3_nt: TGTGCCACCAGTGATTTTGGGGTCTTGAACACCGGGGAGCTGTTTTTT
j_call: TRBJ1-2; d_call: NA; clone_size: NA; v_call: TRBV18; cdr3_aa: CASSPRGSDGYTF; cdr3_nt: TGTGCCAGCTCACCACGGGGTTCGGATGGCTACACCTTC
j_call: TRBJ2-1; d_call: NA; clone_size: NA; v_call: TRBV5-4; cdr3_aa: CASSLPSYNEQFF; cdr3_nt: TGTGCCAGCAGCTTGCCCTCCTACAATGAGCAGTTCTTC
j_call: TRBJ1-5; d_call: NA; clone_size: few; v_call: TRBV4-2; cdr3_aa: CASSQIGRGDQPQHF; cdr3_nt: TGTGCCAGCAGCCAAATCGGCAGGGGAGATCAGCCCCAGCATTTT
j_call: TRBJ1-1; d_call: TRBD1; clone_size: NA; v_call: TRBV3-1/TRBV3-2; cdr3_aa: CASSRRGQGAEAFF; cdr3_nt: TGTGCCAGCTCGCGAAGGGGACAGGGGGCTGAAGCTTTCTTT
j_call: TRBJ1-2; d_call: TRBD1; clone_size: once; v_call: TRBV5-4; cdr3_aa: CASSPEGQGEGGYTF; cdr3_nt: TGTGCCAGCAGCCCCGAGGGACAGGGGGAAGGTGGCTACACCTTC
j_call: TRBJ1-2; d_call: NA; clone_size: NA; v_call: TRBV3-1/TRBV3-2; cdr3_aa: CASSHGERGYTF; cdr3_nt: TGTGCCAGCAGCCACGGGGAAAGAGGCTACACCTTC
j_call: TRBJ2-5; d_call: TRBD2; clone_size: NA; v_call: TRBV6-1; cdr3_aa: CASSEARGGYETQYF; cdr3_nt: TGTGCCAGCAGTGAAGCCCGGGGGGGATATGAGACCCAGTACTTC
j_call: TRBJ2-7; d_call: NA; clone_size: NA; v_call: TRBV4-1; cdr3_aa: CASSQILTGVYEQYF; cdr3_nt: TGCGCCAGCAGCCAAATCTTGACGGGGGTCTACGAGCAGTACTTC
j_call: TRBJ1-4; d_call: NA; clone_size: NA; v_call: TRBV11-2; cdr3_aa: CASSLRGDREKLFF; cdr3_nt: TGTGCCAGCAGCCTTCGGGGTGATCGCGAAAAACTGTTTTTT
j_call: TRBJ2-2; d_call: NA; clone_size: NA; v_call: TRBV9; cdr3_aa: CASSVVGPGANTGELFF; cdr3_nt: TGTGCCAGCAGCGTAGTCGGCCCAGGTGCGAACACCGGGGAGCTGTTTTTT
j_call: TRBJ2-3; d_call: NA; clone_size: NA; v_call: TRBV30; cdr3_aa: CAWSGTGQYF; cdr3_nt: TGTGCCTGGTCCGGGACCGGGCAGTATTTT
j_call: TRBJ2-7; d_call: NA; clone_size: once; v_call: TRBV10-3; cdr3_aa: CAISETGEQYF; cdr3_nt: TGTGCCATCAGTGAGACGGGCGAGCAGTACTTC
j_call: TRBJ2-7; d_call: TRBD1; clone_size: once; v_call: TRBV27; cdr3_aa: CASSSFQGASFYEQYF; cdr3_nt: TGTGCCAGCAGTTCCTTTCAGGGGGCATCATTCTACGAGCAGTACTTC
j_call: TRBJ1-5; d_call: NA; clone_size: few; v_call: TRBV6-6; cdr3_aa: CASSPAPDRGAQHF; cdr3_nt: TGTGCCAGCAGCCCCGCGCCAGACCGGGGGGCCCAGCATTTT
j_call: TRBJ1-3; d_call: NA; clone_size: NA; v_call: TRBV18; cdr3_aa: CASSPVSNTIYF; cdr3_nt: TGTGCCAGCTCACCGGTGAGCAACACCATATATTTT
j_call: TRBJ1-6; d_call: TRBD1; clone_size: NA; v_call: TRBV5-6; cdr3_aa: CASSLAGTGGYSYNSPLHF; cdr3_nt: TGTGCCAGCAGCTTGGCCGGGACAGGGGGCTACTCCTATAATTCACCCCTCCACTTT
j_call: TRBJ1-2; d_call: NA; clone_size: NA; v_call: TRBV30; cdr3_aa: CAWGGSSPGLYGYTF; cdr3_nt: TGTGCCTGGGGAGGTTCCTCTCCAGGACTCTATGGCTACACCTTC
j_call: TRBJ2-2; d_call: NA; clone_size: NA; v_call: TRBV3-1/TRBV3-2; cdr3_aa: CASSQDLGHSRELFF; cdr3_nt: TGTGCCAGCAGCCAAGATCTTGGCCACTCTCGGGAGCTGTTTTTT
j_call: TRBJ1-1; d_call: NA; clone_size: NA; v_call: TRBV5-1; cdr3_aa: CASSLELNTEAFF; cdr3_nt: TGCGCCAGCAGCTTGGAACTGAACACTGAAGCTTTCTTT
j_call: TRBJ2-3; d_call: TRBD1; clone_size: NA; v_call: TRBV14; cdr3_aa: CASSYRDRGTDTQYF; cdr3_nt: TGTGCCAGCAGCTACCGGGACAGGGGCACAGATACGCAGTATTTT
j_call: TRBJ2-7; d_call: NA; clone_size: NA; v_call: TRBV6-5; cdr3_aa: CASTGGRSYEQYF; cdr3_nt: TGTGCCAGCACCGGGGGCCGCTCCTACGAGCAGTACTTC
j_call: TRBJ1-1; d_call: NA; clone_size: NA; v_call: TRBV5-5; cdr3_aa: CASSQDGLRNTEAFF; cdr3_nt: TGTGCCAGCAGCCAGGACGGACTCCGGAACACTGAAGCTTTCTTT
j_call: TRBJ1-1; d_call: NA; clone_size: NA; v_call: TRBV12-3/TRBV12-4; cdr3_aa: CASSRGLATEAFF; cdr3_nt: TGTGCCAGCAGCCGGGGACTGGCCACTGAAGCTTTCTTT
j_call: TRBJ2-1; d_call: TRBD2; clone_size: few; v_call: TRBV3-1/TRBV3-2; cdr3_aa: CASSGSGSSLAGDYNEQFF; cdr3_nt: TGTGCCAGCAGCGGAAGTGGTTCCTCACTAGCGGGGGACTACAATGAGCAGTTCTTC
j_call: TRBJ1-6; d_call: TRBD1; clone_size: NA; v_call: TRBV7-8; cdr3_aa: CASSSYGQESGSPLHF; cdr3_nt: TGTGCCAGCAGCAGCTATGGACAGGAAAGCGGTTCACCCCTCCACTTT
j_call: TRBJ2-7; d_call: TRBD1; clone_size: NA; v_call: TRBV24-1; cdr3_aa: CATSDTLTGDDEQYF; cdr3_nt: TGTGCCACCAGTGATACTTTGACAGGGGACGACGAGCAGTACTTC
j_call: TRBJ1-5; d_call: NA; clone_size: NA; v_call: TRBV5-8; cdr3_aa: CASSLGTYSNQPQHF; cdr3_nt: TGTGCCAGCAGCTTGGGGACCTATAGCAATCAGCCCCAGCATTTT
j_call: TRBJ1-1; d_call: NA; clone_size: once; v_call: TRBV6-5; cdr3_aa: CALVISGNTEAFF; cdr3_nt: TGTGCCTTGGTAATATCAGGGAACACTGAAGCTTTCTTT